This passage covers 19 T cell receptor beta chains from one sample sequenced in a study of blood T cell repertoires in COVID-19. Using immunoSEQ multiplex PCR, the repertoire was profiled, and TCRdb retains in-frame clones only, with some absent. The sample carries around 300,000 clones, about 89% recorded once. The specimen was PBMCs or T cells enriched from blood (not recorded which). These receptors all stem from a woman aged 18-29 years who had recovered from COVID-19.

Here the CDR3 reads CASSEPDLSETSTDTQYF. Here the CDR3 DNA reads TGCGCCAGCAGTGAGCCAGACCTTTCGGAGACTAGCACAGATACGCAGTATTTT. V is TRBV10-2 and J is TRBJ2-3, with D unclear. CDR3 length equals 18 residues. Between the trimmed V and J ends, which lost 2 bases and 0 bases, there was a span of 18 bases. Germline CDR1 is WSHSY and CDR2 is SAAADI.

The chain carries TRBV7-8 and TRBJ2-1; 11 bases map to TRBD2. This CDR3 comprises 16 residues. V lost 5 bases, J lost 4 bases, and 7 bases stayed unmatched. CDR1 and CDR2 from the germline V gene are SGHVS and FQNEAQ. CDR3 amino acids: CASSPYVAGGYNEQFF. Written as DNA, the CDR3 is TGTGCCAGCAGCCCGTACGTAGCGGGGGGGTACAATGAGCAGTTCTTC.

The V call is TRBV12-2, the J call TRBJ1-2; the D call in the table, TRBD1, was not verified against the DNA. TRBV12-2 is described as a pseudogene. This CDR3 is built from 16 residues. Here the CDR3 reads CASRSGQGAKNYGYTF. CDR3 bases: TGTGCAAGTCGCTCCGGACAGGGGGCGAAGAACTATGGCTACACCTTC.

The V and J genes are TRBV7-6 and TRBJ2-1; 10 bases fit TRBD2. The junction had 3 bases not matched to a gene; V was cut back by 1 base and J by 6 bases. This CDR3 spans 15 amino acids. Germline assignment: CDR1 SGHVS and CDR2 FNYEAQ. CDR3 sequence reads: CASSLEGLATNEQFF. CDR3 nucleotides: TGTGCCAGCAGCTTAGAGGGACTAGCGACCAATGAGCAGTTCTTC.

The CDR3 DNA reads as TGTGCCAGCAGTTGGACTAGCGGGGGACACACCGGGGAGCTGTTTTTT. It codes for CASSWTSGGHTGELFF. This sequence joins TRBV5-8 and TRBJ2-2, with 13 bases fitting TRBD2. The CDR3 covers 16 residues. Per germline, CDR1 SGHTS and CDR2 YDEGEE. V lost 5 bases and J lost 3; bases outside the gene matches: 4.

This clone was observed once. This chain joins TRBV27 and TRBJ2-7, with 9 nucleotides matching TRBD2. CDR1 MNHEY and CDR2 SMNVEV come from the germline V gene (reference sequence). This CDR3 comprises 14 residues. V dropped 2 bases and J dropped 2; count of bases not matched to a gene: 1. Written as DNA, the CDR3 is TGTGCCAGCAGTTTAGCGGGAGGGCCCTACGAGCAGTACTTC. Translation: CASSLAGGPYEQYF.

The table lists this clone with a count of one. The chain carries TRBV9 and TRBJ1-1; D is unresolved. V lost 0 bases, J lost 9 bases, and 18 bases lay in between. The germline CDR1 and CDR2 sequences are SGDLS and YYNGEE. The CDR3 contains 15 residues. As DNA, the CDR3 is TGTGCCAGCAGCGTAGGGACGAGGGTCGGGTCTCAAGCTTTCTTT. Translation gives CASSVGTRVGSQAFF. The whole variable domain, remainder taken from reference TRBV9 and TRBJ1-1, is DSGVTQTPKHLITATGQRVTLRCSPRSGDLSVYWYQQSLDQGLQFLIQYYNGEERAKGNILERFSAQQFPDLHSELNLSSLELGDSALYFCASSVGTRVGSQAFFGQGTRLTVV.

J is TRBJ1-1 and V is TRBV6-5, with TRBD1 identical over 10 bases. CDR3 length: 15 amino acids. The germline CDR1 and CDR2 sequences are MNHEY and SVGAGI. V was clipped by 3 bases and J by 10 bases; unmatched bases: 11. The CDR3 loop is CASSYSGTGARVAFF. CDR3 bases: TGTGCCAGCAGTTATTCGGGGACAGGGGCCAGGGTAGCTTTCTTT.

The chain uses TRBV29-1 and TRBJ1-1, with 11 positions matching TRBD1. Germline V gene lookup returns CDR1 SQVTM and CDR2 ANQGSEA. The junction had 6 bases not matched to a gene; V was cut back by 4 bases and J by 2 bases. This CDR3 is built from 15 residues. The CDR3 bases are TGCAGCGTTGTTGGACAGGGGGCGGGAAACACTGAAGCTTTCTTT. Translating gives CSVVGQGAGNTEAFF.

The chain carries TRBV7-9 and TRBJ2-5, with 7 bases fitting TRBD1. CDR3 length equals 14 residues. V was pared by 2 bases and J by 2 bases, with 2 bases of the junction left unmatched. From germline, CDR1 is SEHNR and CDR2 FQNEAQ (reference sequence). DNA of the CDR3: TGTGCCAGCAGCTTACCGGGACAGCAAGAGACCCAGTACTTC. It specifies CASSLPGQQETQYF.

This clone has just a few counts. This chain joins TRBV5-6 and TRBJ1-6, with 9 bases identical to TRBD1. This CDR3 region has 14 residues. V lost 2 bases, J lost 10 bases, and 4 bases stayed unmatched. Looked up from germline, CDR1 is SGHDT and CDR2 is YYEEEE. The DNA of the CDR3 is TGTGCCAGCAGCTTACAGGGGGCTCGGTCACCCCTCCACTTT. It translates to CASSLQGARSPLHF.

The chain carries TRBV11-3 and TRBJ2-1; the match to TRBD2 covers 11 bases. J lost 1 base, V lost 5 bases, and 4 bases had no gene match. Germline V gene lookup returns CDR1 SGHNT and CDR2 YENEEA. The CDR3 contains 16 residues. The CDR3 DNA reads TGTGCCAGCAGCGCGGGACTAGCGGATTCCTACAATGAGCAGTTCTTC. This sequence encodes CASSAGLADSYNEQFF.

This clone was seen only a few times. This chain links TRBV5-1 with TRBJ1-4; D is perhaps TRBD1 (5 bases). The germline V gene encodes CDR1 SGHRS and CDR2 YFSETQ. This CDR3 region has 16 residues. V was pared by 0 bases and J by 7 bases, with 16 bases between. This CDR3 is CASSLGRRGTGEKLFF. CDR3 DNA sequence: TGCGCCAGCAGCTTGGGGCGTCGGGGGACGGGTGAAAAACTGTTTTTT.

This rearrangement joins TRBV28 to TRBJ2-6; the D is unclear. This CDR3 spans 17 amino acids. Germline CDR1 MDHEN, CDR2 SYDVKM. The ends were cut back, 3 bases at V and 0 bases at J, with 12 bases in the middle. For the CDR3, the DNA is TGTGCCAGCAGTTTCATAGGCGGCCTCTCTGGGGCCAACGTCCTGACTTTC. Protein sequence: CASSFIGGLSGANVLTF.

Points on this clone: Other DNA sequences in this specimen translate into the identical CDR3. V and J are TRBV3-1 (or the pseudogene TRBV3-2) and TRBJ1-4; D perhaps matches TRBD1 (5 bases). Germline V CDR1 and CDR2: LGHDT, YNNKEL (reference sequence). This CDR3 region has 14 residues. The V and J ends lost 1 base and 5 bases respectively, with 8 bases between them. CDR3: CASSQGGGNEKLFF. In nucleotides, the CDR3 is TGTGCCAGCAGCCAAGGGGGGGGAAATGAAAAACTGTTTTTT.

This clone was counted once. The chain has TRBV5-4 and TRBJ2-3; D ambiguous. CDR1 is SGHNT and CDR2 is YYREEE in the germline V gene (reference sequence). The CDR3 covers 15 residues. V lost 4 bases and J lost 4, with 16 bases in between. In DNA form, the CDR3 reads TGTGCCAGCAGCGCATCGCGGCCCCAGCCAGATACGCAGTATTTT. Encoded protein: CASSASRPQPDTQYF.

V gene TRBV9 combines with J gene TRBJ1-2, with a tentative D call TRBD1 (6 bases). The CDR3 runs 15 residues. Between the trimmed V and J ends, which lost 3 bases and 0 bases, there was a span of 12 bases. From germline, CDR1 is SGDLS and CDR2 YYNGEE. The CDR3 sequence is CASSGGGGANYGYTF. The CDR3 DNA sequence: TGTGCCAGCAGCGGGGGAGGGGGAGCTAACTATGGCTACACCTTC.

The gene calls are TRBV9 and TRBJ2-7; TRBD2 matches at 8 bases. The CDR3 consists of 15 residues. V shed 4 bases and J 0 bases; nucleotides not matched to a gene: 6. Germline loops: CDR1 SGDLS, CDR2 YYNGEE. DNA of the CDR3: TGTGCCAGCAGCCCTGGACTAGCCGCCTCCTACGAGCAGTACTTC. Translated: CASSPGLAASYEQYF.

V and J are TRBV18 and TRBJ2-5; no reliable D call. Trimming stripped 1 base from V and 3 bases from J, with 6 bases between. CDR1 KGHSH and CDR2 LQKENI come from the germline V gene. The CDR3 has 13 amino acids. The CDR3 reads CASSPRLEETQYF. The CDR3 bases are TGTGCCAGCTCACCACGGTTAGAAGAGACCCAGTACTTC.